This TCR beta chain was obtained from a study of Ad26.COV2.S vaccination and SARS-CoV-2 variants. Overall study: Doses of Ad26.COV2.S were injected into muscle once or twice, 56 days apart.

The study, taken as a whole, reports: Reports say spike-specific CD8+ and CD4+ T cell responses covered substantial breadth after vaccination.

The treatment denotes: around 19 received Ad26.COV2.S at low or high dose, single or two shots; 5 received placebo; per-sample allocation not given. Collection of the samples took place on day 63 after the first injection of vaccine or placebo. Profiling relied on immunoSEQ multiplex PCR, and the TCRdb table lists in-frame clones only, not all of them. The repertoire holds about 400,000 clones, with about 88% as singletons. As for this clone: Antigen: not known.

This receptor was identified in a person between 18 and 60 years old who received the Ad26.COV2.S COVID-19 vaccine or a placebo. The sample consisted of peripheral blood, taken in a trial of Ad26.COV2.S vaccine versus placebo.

The CDR3 DNA follows: TGTGCCAGCAGTCACAGGGTTCAGCAGCCCCAGCATTTT. It encodes CASSHRVQQPQHF. The gene calls are TRBV28 and TRBJ1-5; weak D call: TRBD1 (6 bases). V lost 5 bases to trimming and J lost 7 bases, with 12 bases between them. The CDR3 covers 13 residues. Germline CDR1 is MDHEN and CDR2 is SYDVKM.